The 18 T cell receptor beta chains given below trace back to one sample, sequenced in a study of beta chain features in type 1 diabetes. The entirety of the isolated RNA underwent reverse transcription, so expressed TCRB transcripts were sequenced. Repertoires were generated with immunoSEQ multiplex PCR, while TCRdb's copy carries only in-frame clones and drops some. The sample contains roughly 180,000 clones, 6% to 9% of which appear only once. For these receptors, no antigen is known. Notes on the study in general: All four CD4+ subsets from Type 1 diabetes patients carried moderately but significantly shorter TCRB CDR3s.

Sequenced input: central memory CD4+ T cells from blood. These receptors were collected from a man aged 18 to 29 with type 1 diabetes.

CDR3 coding DNA: TGCGCCAGCAGCCATCCCGCACGGAATTCACCCCTCCACTTT. It codes for CASSHPARNSPLHF. The V and J genes are TRBV4-1 and TRBJ1-6; D not resolved. V gave up 3 bases and J gave up 7 bases, with 10 bases separating them. The length of the CDR3 is 14 residues. Per the germline V gene, CDR1 is MGHRA and CDR2 is YSYEKL.

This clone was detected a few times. The chain's CDR3 is CASSLSSQETQYF. In DNA, the CDR3 is TGTGCCAGCAGCTTATCTAGCCAAGAGACCCAGTACTTC. V usage is TRBV11-2 and J usage is TRBJ2-5; D gene ambiguous. The CDR3 totals 13 residues. V shed 2 bases and J shed 1 base, with 5 bases lying between them. The V gene's germline CDR1 is SGHAT and CDR2 FQNNGV.

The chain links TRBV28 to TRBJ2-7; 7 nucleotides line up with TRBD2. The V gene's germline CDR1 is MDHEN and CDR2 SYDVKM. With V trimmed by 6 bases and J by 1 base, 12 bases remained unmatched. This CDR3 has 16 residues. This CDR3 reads CASSPDKAGKSYEQYF. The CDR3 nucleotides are TGTGCCAGCAGCCCAGATAAAGCGGGGAAATCCTACGAGCAGTACTTC.

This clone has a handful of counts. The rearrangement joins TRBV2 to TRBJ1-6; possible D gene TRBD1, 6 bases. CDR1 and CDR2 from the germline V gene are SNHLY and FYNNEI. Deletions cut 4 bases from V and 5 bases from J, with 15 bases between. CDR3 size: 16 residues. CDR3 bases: TGTGCCAGCAGTGCACAGGGAGTAAGGGATAATTCACCCCTCCACTTT. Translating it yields CASSAQGVRDNSPLHF.

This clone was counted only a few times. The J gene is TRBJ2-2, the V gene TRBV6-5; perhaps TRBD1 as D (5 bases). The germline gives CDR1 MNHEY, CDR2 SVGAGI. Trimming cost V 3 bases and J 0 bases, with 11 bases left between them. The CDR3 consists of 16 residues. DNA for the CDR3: TGTGCCAGCAGTTATCAGGGTCCATCGAACACCGGGGAGCTGTTTTTT. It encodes CASSYQGPSNTGELFF.

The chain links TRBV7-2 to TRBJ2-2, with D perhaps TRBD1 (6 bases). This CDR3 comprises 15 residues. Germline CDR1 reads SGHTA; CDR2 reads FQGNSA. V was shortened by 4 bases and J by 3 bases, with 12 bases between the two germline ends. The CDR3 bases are TGTGCCAGCAGCTCAGGGGCAGGGTACACCGGGGAGCTGTTTTTT. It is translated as CASSSGAGYTGELFF.

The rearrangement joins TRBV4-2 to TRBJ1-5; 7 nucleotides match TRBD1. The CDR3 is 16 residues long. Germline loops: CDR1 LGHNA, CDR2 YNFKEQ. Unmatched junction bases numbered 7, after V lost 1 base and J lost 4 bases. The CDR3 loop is CASSQGSGGNNQPQHF. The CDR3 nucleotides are TGTGCCAGCAGCCAAGGATCAGGGGGTAATAATCAGCCCCAGCATTTT.

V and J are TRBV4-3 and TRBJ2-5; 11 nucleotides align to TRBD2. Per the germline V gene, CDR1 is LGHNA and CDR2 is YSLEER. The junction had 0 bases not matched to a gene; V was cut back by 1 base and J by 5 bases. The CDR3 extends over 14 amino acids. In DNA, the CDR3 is TGCGCCAGCAGCCAAGTAGCGGGGGGGGAGACCCAGTACTTC. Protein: CASSQVAGGETQYF.

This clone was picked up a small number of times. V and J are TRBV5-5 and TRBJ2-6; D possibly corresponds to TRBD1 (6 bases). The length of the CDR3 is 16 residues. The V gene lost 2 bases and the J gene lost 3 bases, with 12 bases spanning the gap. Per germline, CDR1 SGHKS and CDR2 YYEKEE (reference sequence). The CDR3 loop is CASSLQGIRGANVLTF. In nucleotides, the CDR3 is TGTGCCAGCAGCTTACAGGGAATTCGTGGGGCCAACGTCCTGACTTTC.

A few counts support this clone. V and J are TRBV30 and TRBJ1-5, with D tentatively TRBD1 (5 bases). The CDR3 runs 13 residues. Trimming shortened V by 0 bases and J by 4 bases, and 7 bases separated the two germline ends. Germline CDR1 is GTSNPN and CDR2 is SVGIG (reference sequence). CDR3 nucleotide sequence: TGTGCCTGGAGTGTGGAGGGGAATCAGCCCCAGCATTTT. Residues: CAWSVEGNQPQHF.

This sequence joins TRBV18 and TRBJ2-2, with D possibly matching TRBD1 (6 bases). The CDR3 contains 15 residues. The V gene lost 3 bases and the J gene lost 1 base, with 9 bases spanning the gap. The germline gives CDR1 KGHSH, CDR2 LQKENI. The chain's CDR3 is CASSPVQGNTGELFF. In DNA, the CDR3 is TGTGCCAGCTCACCCGTACAGGGGAACACCGGGGAGCTGTTTTTT.

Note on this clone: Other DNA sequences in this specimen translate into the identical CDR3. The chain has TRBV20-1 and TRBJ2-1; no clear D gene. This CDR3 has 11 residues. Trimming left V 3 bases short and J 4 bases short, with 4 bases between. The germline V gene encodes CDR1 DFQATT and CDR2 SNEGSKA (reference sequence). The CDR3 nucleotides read TGCAGTGCTAGCGGGTACAATGAGCAGTTCTTC. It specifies CSASGYNEQFF.

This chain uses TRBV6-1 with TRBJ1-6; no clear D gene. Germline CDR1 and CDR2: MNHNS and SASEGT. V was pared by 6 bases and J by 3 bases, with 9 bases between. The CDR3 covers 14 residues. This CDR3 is CASRETVYNSPLHF. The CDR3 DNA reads TGTGCCAGCAGGGAAACGGTCTATAATTCACCCCTCCACTTT.

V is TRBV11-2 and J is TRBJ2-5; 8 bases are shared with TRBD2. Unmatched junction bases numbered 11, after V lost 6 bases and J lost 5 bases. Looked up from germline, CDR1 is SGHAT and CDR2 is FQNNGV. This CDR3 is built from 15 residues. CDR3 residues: CASSLGWTSRETQYF. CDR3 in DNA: TGTGCCAGCAGTTTGGGATGGACTAGCAGGGAGACCCAGTACTTC.

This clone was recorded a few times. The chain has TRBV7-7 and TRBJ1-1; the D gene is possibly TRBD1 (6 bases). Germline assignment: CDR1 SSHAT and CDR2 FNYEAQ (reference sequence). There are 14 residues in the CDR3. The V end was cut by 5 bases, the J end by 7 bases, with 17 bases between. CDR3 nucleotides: TGTGCCAGCAGCAAACTACAGGGTAATCATGAAGCTTTCTTT. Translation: CASSKLQGNHEAFF.

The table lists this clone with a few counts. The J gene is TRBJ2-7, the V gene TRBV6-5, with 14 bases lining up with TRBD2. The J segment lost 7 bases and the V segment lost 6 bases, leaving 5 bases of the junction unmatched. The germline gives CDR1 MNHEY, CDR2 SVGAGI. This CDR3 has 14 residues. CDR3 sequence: CASRHGLAGGEQYF. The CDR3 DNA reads TGTGCCAGCAGACACGGACTAGCGGGGGGAGAGCAGTACTTC.

This CDR3 reads CASSATGGIMNTEAFF. The DNA of the CDR3 is TGTGCCAGCAGTGCAACAGGGGGAATCATGAACACTGAAGCTTTCTTT. This chain joins TRBV27 and TRBJ1-1; 8 positions match TRBD1. Unmatched junction bases numbered 8, after V lost 5 bases and J lost 0 bases. The CDR3 is 16 amino acids. Per germline, CDR1 MNHEY and CDR2 SMNVEV (reference sequence).

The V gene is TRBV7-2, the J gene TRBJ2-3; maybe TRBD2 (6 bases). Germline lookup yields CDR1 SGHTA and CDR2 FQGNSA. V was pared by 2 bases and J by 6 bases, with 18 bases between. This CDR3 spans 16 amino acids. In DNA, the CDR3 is TGTGCCAGCAGCTTAACGGCGGCGGGAATCGGTGATACGCAGTATTTT. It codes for CASSLTAAGIGDTQYF.